There are a few counts of the clone carrying this T cell receptor beta chain. Its antigen remains unknown. TCRB transcripts that were expressed got sequenced, as all of the isolated RNA had been reverse transcribed. Measured with immunoSEQ multiplex PCR; TCRdb has only the in-frame clones, and not every one. The sample shows 310,000 or so clones, 7% to 9% of them seen only once. From germline, CDR1 is SGHNT and CDR2 YYREEE (reference sequence). The CDR3 sequence is 14 residues long. V lost 3 bases to trimming and J lost 6 bases, with 15 bases between them. This entry is derived from a study of beta chain features in type 1 diabetes. Study results and limitations: The question left open here concerned HLA type influencing TCRB rearrangement.

The TCR was taken from a woman aged 18 to 35 in good health. Sequenced material: central memory CD4+ T cells from blood. The chain is built from TRBV5-4 and TRBJ2-5; no reliable D call. The chain's CDR3 is CASSSPPPLKTQYF. The CDR3, as DNA: TGTGCCAGCAGCTCGCCGCCCCCGTTGAAGACCCAGTACTTC.